This T cell receptor (beta chain) was identified in a study of Graves' ophthalmopathy and Graves' hyperthyroidism. Study results and caveats: In blood appeared most of the expanded thyroid clonotypes whose frequency exceeded 0.001. Sensitivity reached around 88% and specificity roughly 81% for a 13-signature model separating ophthalmopathy from stable hyperthyroidism.

Enrolled hyperthyroidism patients had a new diagnosis, a duration under 2 months, and an age of 18 to 65. Among the exclusions were patients with other autoimmune diseases, uncontrolled infections, pregnancy or lactation. In germline, CDR1 is MNHEY, CDR2 SVGAGI. The V and J ends lost 6 bases and 7 bases respectively, with 18 bases between them. The CDR3 sequence is 15 residues long. Of note for this clonotype: Its target is unknown.

Amplification from RNA transcripts yielded the TCR beta CDR3 regions. The authors performed first-round RT-PCR with HTBI primers and then a second-round multiplex PCR. TCRdb recomputed calls from the multiplex PCR reads with MiXCR, one row per CDR3 protein. The table lists about 1.2 million distinct CDR3 sequences, about 36% of them singletons. The chain carries TRBV6-5 and TRBJ2-2, with unresolved D. Sequenced material: peripheral blood or thyroid tissue (not recorded which). The source of this sequence is an adult man with Graves' hyperthyroidism. The CDR3 DNA reads TGTGCCAGCAGAGGTGATGATGTGGGCGTCGGGGAGCTGTTTTTT. This encodes CASRGDDVGVGELFF.